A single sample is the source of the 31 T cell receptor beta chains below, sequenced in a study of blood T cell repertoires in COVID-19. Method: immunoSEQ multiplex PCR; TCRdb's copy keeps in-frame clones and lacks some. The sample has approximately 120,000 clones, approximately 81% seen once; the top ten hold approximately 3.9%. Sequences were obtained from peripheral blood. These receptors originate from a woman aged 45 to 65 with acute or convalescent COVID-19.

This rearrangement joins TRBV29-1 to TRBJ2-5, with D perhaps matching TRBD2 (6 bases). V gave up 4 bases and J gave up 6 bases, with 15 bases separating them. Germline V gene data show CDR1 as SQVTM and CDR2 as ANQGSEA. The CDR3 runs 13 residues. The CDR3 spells CSVGDGGQQTQYF. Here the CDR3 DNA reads TGCAGCGTTGGGGACGGGGGTCAACAGACCCAGTACTTC.

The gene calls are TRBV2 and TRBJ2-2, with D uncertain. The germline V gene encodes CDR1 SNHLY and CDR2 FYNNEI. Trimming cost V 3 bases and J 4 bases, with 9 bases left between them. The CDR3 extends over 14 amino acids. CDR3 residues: CASSDWAATGELFF. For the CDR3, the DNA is TGTGCCAGCAGTGATTGGGCAGCCACCGGGGAGCTGTTTTTT.

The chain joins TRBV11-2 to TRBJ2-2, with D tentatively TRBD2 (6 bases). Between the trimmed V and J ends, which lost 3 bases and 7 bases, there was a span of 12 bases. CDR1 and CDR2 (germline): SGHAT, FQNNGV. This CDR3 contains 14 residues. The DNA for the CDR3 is TGTGCCAGCAGCTTCACTAGCATTTTCGGGGAGCTGTTTTTT. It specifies CASSFTSIFGELFF.

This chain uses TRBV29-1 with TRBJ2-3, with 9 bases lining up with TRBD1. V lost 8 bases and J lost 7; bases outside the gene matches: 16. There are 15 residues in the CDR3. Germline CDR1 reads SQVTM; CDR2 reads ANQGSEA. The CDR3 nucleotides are TGCAGCCTTAAACCCTGGACAGGGGTAGGAAATACGCAGTATTTT. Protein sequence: CSLKPWTGVGNTQYF.

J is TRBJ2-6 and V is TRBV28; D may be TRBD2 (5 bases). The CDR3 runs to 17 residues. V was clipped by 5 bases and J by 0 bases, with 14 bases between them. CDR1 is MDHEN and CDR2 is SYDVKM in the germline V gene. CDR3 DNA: TGTGCCAGCAGTCCACGGGATATCAACTCTGGGGCCAACGTCCTGACTTTC. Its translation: CASSPRDINSGANVLTF.

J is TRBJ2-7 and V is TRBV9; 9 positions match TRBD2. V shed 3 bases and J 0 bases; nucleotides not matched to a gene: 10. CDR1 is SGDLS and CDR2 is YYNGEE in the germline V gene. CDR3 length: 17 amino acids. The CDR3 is CASSGEETSGVSYEQYF. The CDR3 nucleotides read TGTGCCAGCAGCGGGGAGGAGACTAGCGGTGTCTCCTACGAGCAGTACTTC.

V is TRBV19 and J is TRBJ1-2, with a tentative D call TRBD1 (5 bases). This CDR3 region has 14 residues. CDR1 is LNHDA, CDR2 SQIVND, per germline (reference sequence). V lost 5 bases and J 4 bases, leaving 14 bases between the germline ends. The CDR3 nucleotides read TGTGCCAGTAGTGCGCGAGACAGCATCTATGGCTACACCTTC. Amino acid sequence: CASSARDSIYGYTF.

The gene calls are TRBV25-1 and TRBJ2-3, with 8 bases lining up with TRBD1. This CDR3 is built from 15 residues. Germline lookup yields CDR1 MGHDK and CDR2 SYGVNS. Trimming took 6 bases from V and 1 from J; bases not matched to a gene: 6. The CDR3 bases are TGTGCCAGCAGCCCTGACAGGGGAGGCACAGATACGCAGTATTTT. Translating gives CASSPDRGGTDTQYF.

The CDR3 here is CASSIARQGGWETQYF. CDR3 coding DNA: TGTGCCAGTAGTATCGCGCGACAGGGTGGTTGGGAGACCCAGTACTTC. V gene TRBV19 combines with J gene TRBJ2-5, with 7 bases aligning to TRBD1. The CDR3 covers 16 residues. Trimming took 3 bases from V and 5 from J; bases not matched to a gene: 12. From germline, CDR1 is LNHDA and CDR2 SQIVND (reference sequence).

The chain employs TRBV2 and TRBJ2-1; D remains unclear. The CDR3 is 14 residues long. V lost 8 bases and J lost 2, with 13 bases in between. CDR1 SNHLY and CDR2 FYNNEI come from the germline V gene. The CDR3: CASYNGLAYNEQFF. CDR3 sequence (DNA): TGTGCCAGCTACAACGGTCTAGCCTACAATGAGCAGTTCTTC.

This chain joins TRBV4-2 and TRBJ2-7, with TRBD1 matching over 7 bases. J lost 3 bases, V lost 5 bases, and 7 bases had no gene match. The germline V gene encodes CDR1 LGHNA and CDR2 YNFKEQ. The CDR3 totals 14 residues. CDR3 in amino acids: CASSNRDSGYEQYF. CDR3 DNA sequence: TGTGCCAGCAGCAACCGGGACAGCGGCTACGAGCAGTACTTC.

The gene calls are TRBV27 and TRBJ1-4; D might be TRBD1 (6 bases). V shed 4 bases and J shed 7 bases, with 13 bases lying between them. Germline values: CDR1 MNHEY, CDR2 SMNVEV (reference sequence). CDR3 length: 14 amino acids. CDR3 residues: CASSSTGTGEKLFF. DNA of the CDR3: TGTGCCAGCAGTTCAACAGGGACGGGTGAAAAACTGTTTTTT. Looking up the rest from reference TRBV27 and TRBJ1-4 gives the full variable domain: EAQVTQNPRYLITVTGKKLTVTCSQNMNHEYMSWYRQDPGLGLRQIYYSMNVEVTDKGDVPEGYKVSRKEKRNFPLILESPSPNQTSLYFCASSSTGTGEKLFFGSGTQLSVL.

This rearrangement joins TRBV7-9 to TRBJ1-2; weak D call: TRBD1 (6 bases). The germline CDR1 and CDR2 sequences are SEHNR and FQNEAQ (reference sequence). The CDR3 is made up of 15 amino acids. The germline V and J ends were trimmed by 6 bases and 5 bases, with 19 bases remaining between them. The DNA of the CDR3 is TGTGCCAGCAGTTCAGACAGGAGCGGTCCTTATGGCTACACCTTC. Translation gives CASSSDRSGPYGYTF.

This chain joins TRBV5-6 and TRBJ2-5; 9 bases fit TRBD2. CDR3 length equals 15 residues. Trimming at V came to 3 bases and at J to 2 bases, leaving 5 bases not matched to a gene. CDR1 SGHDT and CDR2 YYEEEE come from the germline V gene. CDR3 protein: CASSSTSGPQETQYF. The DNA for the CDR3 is TGTGCCAGCAGCTCGACTAGCGGCCCTCAAGAGACCCAGTACTTC. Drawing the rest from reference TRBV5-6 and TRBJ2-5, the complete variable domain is DAGVTQSPTHLIKTRGQQVTLRCSPKSGHDTVSWYQQALGQGPQFIFQYYEEEERQRGNFPDRFSGHQFPNYSSELNVNALLLGDSALYLCASSSTSGPQETQYFGPGTRLLVL.

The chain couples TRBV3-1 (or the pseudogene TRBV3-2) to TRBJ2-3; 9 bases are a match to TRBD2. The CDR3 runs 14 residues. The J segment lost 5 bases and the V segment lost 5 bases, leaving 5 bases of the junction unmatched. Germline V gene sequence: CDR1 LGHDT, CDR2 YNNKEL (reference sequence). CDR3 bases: TGTGCCAGCAGCAGTAGCGGGAGCGAAGATACGCAGTATTTT. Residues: CASSSSGSEDTQYF.

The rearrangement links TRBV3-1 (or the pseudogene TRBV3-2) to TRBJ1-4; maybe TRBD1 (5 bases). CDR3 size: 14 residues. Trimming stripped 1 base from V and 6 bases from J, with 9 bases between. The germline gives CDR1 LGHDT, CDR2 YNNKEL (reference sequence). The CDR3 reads CASSQGPGDEKLFF. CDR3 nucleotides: TGTGCCAGCAGCCAAGGCCCGGGGGATGAAAAACTGTTTTTT.

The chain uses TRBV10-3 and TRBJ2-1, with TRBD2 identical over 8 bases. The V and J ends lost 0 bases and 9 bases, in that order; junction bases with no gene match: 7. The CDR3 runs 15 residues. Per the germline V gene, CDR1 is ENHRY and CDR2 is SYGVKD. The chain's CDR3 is CAISESSSGRFEQFF. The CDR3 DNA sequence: TGTGCCATCAGTGAGTCGTCTAGCGGGCGGTTTGAGCAGTTCTTC.

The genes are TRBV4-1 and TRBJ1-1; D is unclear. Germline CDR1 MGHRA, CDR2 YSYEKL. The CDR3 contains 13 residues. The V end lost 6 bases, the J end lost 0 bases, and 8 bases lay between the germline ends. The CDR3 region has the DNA TGCGCCAGCAGGAGACTGATGAACACTGAAGCTTTCTTT. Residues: CASRRLMNTEAFF.

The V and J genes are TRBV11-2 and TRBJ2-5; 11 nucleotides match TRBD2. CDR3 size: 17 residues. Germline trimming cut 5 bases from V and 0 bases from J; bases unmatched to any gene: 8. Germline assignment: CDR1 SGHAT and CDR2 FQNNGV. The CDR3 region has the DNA TGTGCCAGCAGCGCCAACTCTAGCGGGAGGTACCAAGAGACCCAGTACTTC. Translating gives CASSANSSGRYQETQYF.

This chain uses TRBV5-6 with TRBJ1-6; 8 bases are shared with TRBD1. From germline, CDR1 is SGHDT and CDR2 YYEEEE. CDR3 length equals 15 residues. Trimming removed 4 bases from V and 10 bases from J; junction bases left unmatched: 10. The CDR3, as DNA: TGTGCCAGCAGCCCGATGGACAGGGTAGGATCACCCCTCCACTTT. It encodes CASSPMDRVGSPLHF. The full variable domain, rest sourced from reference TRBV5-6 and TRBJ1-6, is DAGVTQSPTHLIKTRGQQVTLRCSPKSGHDTVSWYQQALGQGPQFIFQYYEEEERQRGNFPDRFSGHQFPNYSSELNVNALLLGDSALYLCASSPMDRVGSPLHFGNGTRLTVT.

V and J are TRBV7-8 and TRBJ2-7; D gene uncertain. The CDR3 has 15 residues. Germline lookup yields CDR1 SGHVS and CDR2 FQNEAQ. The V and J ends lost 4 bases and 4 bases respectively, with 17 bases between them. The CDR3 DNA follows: TGTGCCAGCAGCTCCGAAGGAAACGCTAGATACGAGCAGTACTTC. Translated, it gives CASSSEGNARYEQYF.

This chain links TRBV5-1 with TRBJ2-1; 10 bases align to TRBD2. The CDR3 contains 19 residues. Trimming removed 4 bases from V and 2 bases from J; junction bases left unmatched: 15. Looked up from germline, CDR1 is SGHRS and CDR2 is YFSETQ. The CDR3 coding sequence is TGCGCCAGCAGCCCGCGAGGACTAGCGGCTTCGCGGGCCTACAATGAGCAGTTCTTC. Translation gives CASSPRGLAASRAYNEQFF. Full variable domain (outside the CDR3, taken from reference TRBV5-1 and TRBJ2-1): KAGVTQTPRYLIKTRGQQVTLSCSPISGHRSVSWYQQTPGQGLQFLFEYFSETQRNKGNFPGRFSGRQFSNSRSEMNVSTLELGDSALYLCASSPRGLAASRAYNEQFFGPGTRLTVL.

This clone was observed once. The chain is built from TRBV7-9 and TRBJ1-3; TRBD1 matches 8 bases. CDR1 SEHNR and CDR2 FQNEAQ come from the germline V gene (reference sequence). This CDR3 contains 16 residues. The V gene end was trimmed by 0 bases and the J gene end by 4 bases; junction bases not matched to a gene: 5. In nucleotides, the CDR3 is TGTGCCAGCAGCTTAGCAAGGACAGGGTTCGGAAACACCATATATTTT. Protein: CASSLARTGFGNTIYF.

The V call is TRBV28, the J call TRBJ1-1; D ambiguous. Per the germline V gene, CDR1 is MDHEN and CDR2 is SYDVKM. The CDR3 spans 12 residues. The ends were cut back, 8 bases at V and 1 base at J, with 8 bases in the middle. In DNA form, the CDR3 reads TGTGCCAGCTACACAGAGAACACTGAAGCTTTCTTT. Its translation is CASYTENTEAFF.

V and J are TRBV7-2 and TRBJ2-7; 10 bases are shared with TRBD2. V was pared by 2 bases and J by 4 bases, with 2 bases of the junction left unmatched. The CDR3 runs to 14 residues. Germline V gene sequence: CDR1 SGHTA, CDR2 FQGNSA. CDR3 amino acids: CASSLSSGRYEQYF. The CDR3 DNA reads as TGTGCCAGCAGCTTAAGTAGCGGGAGGTACGAGCAGTACTTC.

The CDR3 reads CASSESRVDTEAFF. The DNA of the CDR3 is TGCGCCAGCAGTGAGTCGAGGGTAGACACTGAAGCTTTCTTT. This chain connects TRBV10-2 to TRBJ1-1; no firm D call. V was shortened by 0 bases and J by 3 bases, with 8 bases between the two germline ends. CDR1 is WSHSY, CDR2 SAAADI, per germline. This CDR3 contains 14 residues.

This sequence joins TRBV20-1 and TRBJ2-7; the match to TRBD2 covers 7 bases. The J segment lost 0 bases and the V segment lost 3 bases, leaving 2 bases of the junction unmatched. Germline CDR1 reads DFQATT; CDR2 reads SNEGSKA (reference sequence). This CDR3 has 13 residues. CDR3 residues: CSASWTSSYEQYF. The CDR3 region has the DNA TGCAGTGCTAGTTGGACTAGCTCCTACGAGCAGTACTTC.

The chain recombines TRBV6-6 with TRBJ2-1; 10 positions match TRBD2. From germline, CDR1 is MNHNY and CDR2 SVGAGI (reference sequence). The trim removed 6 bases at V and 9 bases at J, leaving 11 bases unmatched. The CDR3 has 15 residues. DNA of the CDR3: TGTGCCAGCAGCATTCTCAGCGGGGGGGCCGGTGAGCAGTTCTTC. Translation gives CASSILSGGAGEQFF.

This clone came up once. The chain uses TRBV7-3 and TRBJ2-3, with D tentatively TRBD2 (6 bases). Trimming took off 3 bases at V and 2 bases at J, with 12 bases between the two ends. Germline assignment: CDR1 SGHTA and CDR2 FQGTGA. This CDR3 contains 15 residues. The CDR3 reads CASSFVAGNTDTQYF. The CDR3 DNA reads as TGTGCCAGCAGCTTCGTGGCGGGGAACACAGATACGCAGTATTTT.

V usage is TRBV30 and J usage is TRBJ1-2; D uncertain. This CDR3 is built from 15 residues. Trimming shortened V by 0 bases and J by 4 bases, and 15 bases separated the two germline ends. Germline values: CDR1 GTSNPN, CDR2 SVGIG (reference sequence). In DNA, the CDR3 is TGTGCCTGGAGTGTAATGGGGAGGCTTGGCTATGGCTACACCTTC. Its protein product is CAWSVMGRLGYGYTF.

CDR3 sequence: CASSPPQGAHYEQYF. CDR3 nucleotide sequence: TGTGCCAGCAGTCCTCCACAGGGGGCGCATTACGAGCAGTACTTC. The J gene is TRBJ2-7, the V gene TRBV13; the match to TRBD1 covers 9 bases. V lost 6 bases to trimming and J lost 4 bases; unmatched junction nucleotides: 10. Germline CDR1 reads PRHDT; CDR2 reads FYEKMQ (reference sequence). The CDR3 consists of 15 residues.